This T cell receptor beta chain stems from a study of shared T cell receptors in the human thymus. The protocol was immunoSEQ multiplex PCR, while the TCRdb copy is restricted to in-frame clones and leaves out a portion. Of 650,000 to 950,000 clones in the sample, approximately 85% were seen once. The junction had 4 bases not matched to a gene; V was cut back by 3 bases and J by 5 bases. The germline gives CDR1 LGHNA, CDR2 YSLEER. This CDR3 contains 14 residues. This sample was also put to use in a study of human thymus T cells.

The source material was thymocytes. The chain is built from TRBV4-3 and TRBJ1-5, with TRBD1 identical over 7 bases. This TCR derives from a girl under two years old with a congenital heart defect. CDR3 residues: CASSQEQGYQPQHF. The DNA of the CDR3 is TGCGCCAGCAGCCAGGAACAGGGGTATCAGCCCCAGCATTTT.